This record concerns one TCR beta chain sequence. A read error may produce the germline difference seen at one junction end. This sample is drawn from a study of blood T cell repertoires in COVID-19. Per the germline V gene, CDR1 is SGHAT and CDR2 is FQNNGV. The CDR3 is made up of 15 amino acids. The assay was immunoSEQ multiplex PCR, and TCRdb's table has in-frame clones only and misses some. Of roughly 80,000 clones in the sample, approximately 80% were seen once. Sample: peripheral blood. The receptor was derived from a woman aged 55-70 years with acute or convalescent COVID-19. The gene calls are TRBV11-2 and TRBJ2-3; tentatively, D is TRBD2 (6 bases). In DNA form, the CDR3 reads TGTGCCAGCAGCCTAGAAGGCGGGGGCACAGATACGCAGTATTTT. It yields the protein CASSLEGGGTDTQYF.